This paragraph covers one T cell receptor beta chain sequence. V was trimmed by 6 bases and J by 3 bases, leaving 14 bases between them. CDR3 size: 15 residues. Germline CDR1 is MNHEY and CDR2 is SVGAGI. This sample stems from a study of T-cell memory formation after mild COVID-19. TCRdb re-derived calls from the 5' RACE reads in MiXCR, one entry per CDR3 protein. The profile covers hundreds of thousands of distinct CDR3 sequences, with around 21% appearing a single time and under 15% taken by the ten largest. The source material was PBMCs or a T cell subset sorted from them (not recorded which). The origin of this receptor is an adult woman who had mild COVID-19 (a few samples of this study predate the infection). Cell type and time point are not known. The chain couples TRBV6-5 to TRBJ2-2; TRBD1 might be the D (5 bases). CDR3 protein: CASSQILGDTGELFF. In nucleotides, the CDR3 is TGTGCCAGCAGCCAGATCCTAGGGGACACCGGGGAGCTGTTTTTT.